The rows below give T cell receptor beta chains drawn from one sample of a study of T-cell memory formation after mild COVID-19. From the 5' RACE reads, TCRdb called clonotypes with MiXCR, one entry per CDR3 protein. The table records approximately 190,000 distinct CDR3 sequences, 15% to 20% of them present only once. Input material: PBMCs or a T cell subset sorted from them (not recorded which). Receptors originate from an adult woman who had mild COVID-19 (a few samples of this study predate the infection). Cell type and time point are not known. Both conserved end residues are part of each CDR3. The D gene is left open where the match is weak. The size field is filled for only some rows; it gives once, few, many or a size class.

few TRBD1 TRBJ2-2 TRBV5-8 CASSPGQGWAGELFF TGTGCCAGCAGCCCCGGACAGGGTTGGGCCGGGGAGCTGTTTTTT
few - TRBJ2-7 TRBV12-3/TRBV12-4 CASSLAPLVDEQYF TGTGCCAGCAGTTTAGCGCCCCTTGTGGACGAGCAGTACTTC
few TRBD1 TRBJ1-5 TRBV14 CASSPGGLGFNKSQPQHF TGTGCCAGCAGCCCAGGGGGACTAGGATTCAATAAGAGTCAGCCCCAGCATTTT
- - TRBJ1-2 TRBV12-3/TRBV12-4 CASSLATSLGGYTF TGTGCCAGCAGTTTAGCGACATCCTTAGGTGGCTACACCTTC
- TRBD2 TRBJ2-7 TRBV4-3 CASSPQLAGGSYEQYF TGCGCCAGCAGCCCCCAACTAGCGGGAGGATCCTACGAGCAGTACTTC
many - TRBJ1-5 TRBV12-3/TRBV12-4 CASSLHQANNQPQHF TGTGCCAGCAGTTTACACCAGGCGAACAATCAGCCCCAGCATTTT
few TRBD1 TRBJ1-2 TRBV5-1 CASSPMTGASGYTF TGCGCCAGCAGCCCTATGACAGGGGCGTCGGGCTACACCTTC
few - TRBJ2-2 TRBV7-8 CASSLQPRTGELFF TGTGCCAGCAGCTTACAGCCGCGAACCGGGGAGCTGTTTTTT
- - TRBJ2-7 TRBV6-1 CASSENYEQYF TGTGCCAGCAGTGAGAACTACGAGCAGTACTTC
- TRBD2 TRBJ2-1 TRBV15 CATSQPGLAGGGQFF TGTGCCACCAGCCAACCGGGGCTAGCGGGAGGGGGGCAGTTCTTC
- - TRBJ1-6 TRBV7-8 CASSLEAVSYNSPLHF TGTGCCAGCAGCTTGGAGGCGGTGAGTTATAATTCACCCCTCCACTTT
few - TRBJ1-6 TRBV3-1 CASSQTTLTLHF TGTGCCAGCAGCCAAACGACCCTCACCCTCCACTTT
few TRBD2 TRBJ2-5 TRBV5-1 CASSLTSGILKRETQYF TGCGCCAGCAGCTTAACTAGCGGAATATTAAAGAGGGAGACCCAGTACTTC
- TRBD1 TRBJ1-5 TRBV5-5 CATEGAAGNQPQHF TGTGCCACCGAGGGGGCTGCGGGCAATCAGCCCCAGCATTTT
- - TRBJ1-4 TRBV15 CATSTGGTAATNEKLFF TGTGCCACCAGCACGGGTGGAACAGCTGCAACTAATGAAAAACTGTTTTTT
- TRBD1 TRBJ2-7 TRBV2 CASTTGTGVGYEQYF TGTGCCAGCACAACCGGGACAGGGGTTGGATATGAGCAGTACTTC
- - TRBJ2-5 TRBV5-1 CASSFNTGGRETQYF TGCGCCAGCAGCTTTAATACGGGGGGCCGGGAGACCCAGTACTTC
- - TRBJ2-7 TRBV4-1 CASSQETPARSFYEQYF TGCGCCAGCAGCCAAGAAACTCCCGCAAGGTCATTCTACGAGCAGTACTTC
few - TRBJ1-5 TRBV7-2 CASSPQGTSNQPQHF TGTGCCAGCAGCCCTCAGGGGACTAGCAATCAGCCCCAGCATTTT
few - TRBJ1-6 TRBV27 CASSSTFGQPDNSPLHF TGTGCCAGCAGTTCTACTTTCGGACAGCCCGATAATTCACCCCTCCACTTT
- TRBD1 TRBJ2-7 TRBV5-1 CASSLRTGGVEQYF TGCGCCAGCAGCTTGCGGACAGGAGGAGTTGAGCAGTACTTC
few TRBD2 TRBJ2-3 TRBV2 CASSEGLAGGMDTQYF TGTGCCAGCAGTGAAGGATTAGCGGGGGGCATGGATACGCAGTATTTT
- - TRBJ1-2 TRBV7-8 CASSLAVAADGYTF TGTGCCAGCAGCTTAGCGGTGGCAGCCGATGGCTACACCTTC
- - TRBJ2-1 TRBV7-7 CASSPSPLTYGNEQFF TGTGCTAGCAGCCCATCGCCTCTGACCTATGGCAATGAGCAGTTCTTC
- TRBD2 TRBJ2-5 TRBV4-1 CASRQSPGTSWETQYF TGCGCCAGCAGACAGAGCCCCGGGACTAGCTGGGAGACCCAGTACTTC
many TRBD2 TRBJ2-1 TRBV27 CASSPQGLVSNEQFF TGTGCCAGCAGTCCCCAAGGACTAGTTAGCAATGAGCAGTTCTTC
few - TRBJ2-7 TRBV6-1 CASSRTVAYEQYF TGTGCCAGCAGTCGGACAGTAGCCTACGAGCAGTACTTC
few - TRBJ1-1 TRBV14 CASSQGLLTEAFF TGTGCCAGCAGCCAGGGACTTCTCACTGAAGCTTTCTTT
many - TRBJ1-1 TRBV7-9 CASSLRQKPTEAFF TGTGCCAGCAGCTTAAGACAAAAGCCCACTGAAGCTTTCTTT
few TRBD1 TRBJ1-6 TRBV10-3 CAARTGSYNSPLHF TGTGCCGCCCGGACAGGGTCCTATAATTCACCCCTCCACTTT
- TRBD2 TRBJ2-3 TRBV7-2 CASSFGLAQDTQYF TGTGCCAGCAGCTTTGGACTAGCTCAAGATACGCAGTATTTT
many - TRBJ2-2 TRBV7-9 CASSPQGTGELFF TGTGCCAGCAGCCCACAGGGAACCGGGGAGCTGTTTTTT
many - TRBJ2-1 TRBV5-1 CASSFRPGTGNNEQFF TGCGCCAGCAGCTTTCGTCCCGGGACTGGTAACAATGAGCAGTTCTTC
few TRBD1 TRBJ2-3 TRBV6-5 CATTRTGLTDTQYF TGTGCCACGACAAGGACAGGGCTCACAGATACGCAGTATTTT
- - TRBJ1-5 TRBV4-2 CASSQEIMLSNQPQHF TGTGCCAGCAGCCAAGAGATTATGTTGAGCAATCAGCCCCAGCATTTT
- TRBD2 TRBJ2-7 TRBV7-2 CASTQSGTSGGEQYF TGTGCCAGCACCCAATCCGGGACTAGCGGGGGAGAGCAGTACTTC
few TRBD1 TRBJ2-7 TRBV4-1 CASSYGQGRGYEQYF TGCGCCAGCAGCTACGGACAGGGTCGAGGCTACGAGCAGTACTTC
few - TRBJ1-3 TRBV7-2 CASATEGTRGNTIYF TGTGCCAGCGCAACGGAGGGTACGCGAGGAAACACCATATATTTT
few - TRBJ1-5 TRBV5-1 CASSPGTSSNQPQHF TGCGCCAGCAGCCCAGGGACAAGTAGCAATCAGCCCCAGCATTTT
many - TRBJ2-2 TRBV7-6 CASSLGPTGELFF TGTGCCAGCAGCTTAGGGCCCACCGGGGAGCTGTTTTTT
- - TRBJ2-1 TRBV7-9 CASSLVTVNEQFF TGTGCCAGCAGCTTAGTGACAGTTAATGAGCAGTTCTTC
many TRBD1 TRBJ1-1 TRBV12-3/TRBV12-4 CASKLGTGGWTEAFF TGTGCCAGCAAGTTAGGGACAGGGGGTTGGACTGAAGCTTTCTTT
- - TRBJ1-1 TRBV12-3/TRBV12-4 CASRISGSTEAFF TGTGCCAGCAGAATCTCAGGGAGCACTGAAGCTTTCTTT
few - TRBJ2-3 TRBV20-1 CSARVPRQSTDTQYF TGCAGTGCTAGAGTACCCCGGCAGAGCACAGATACGCAGTATTTT
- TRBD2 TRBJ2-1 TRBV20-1 CSALATSGGYNEQFF TGCAGTGCTCTCGCCACTAGCGGGGGTTACAATGAGCAGTTCTTC
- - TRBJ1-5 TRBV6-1 CASSEIRFAGVSNQPQHF TGTGCCAGCAGTGAAATCAGGTTTGCAGGGGTTTCCAATCAGCCCCAGCATTTT
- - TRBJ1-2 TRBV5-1 CASSLGEIYGYTF TGCGCCAGCAGCTTAGGGGAGATCTATGGCTACACCTTC
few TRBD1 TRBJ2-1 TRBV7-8 CASSTRQGYYNEQFF TGTGCCAGCAGCACGCGACAGGGGTACTACAATGAGCAGTTCTTC
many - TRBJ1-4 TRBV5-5 CASSLTGEKLFF TGTGCCAGCAGCTTGACCGGAGAAAAACTGTTTTTT
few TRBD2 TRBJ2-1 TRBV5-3 CARSSSLRASGESGEQFF TGTGCCAGAAGCTCCTCCCTGAGGGCTAGCGGGGAGTCCGGCGAGCAGTTCTTC
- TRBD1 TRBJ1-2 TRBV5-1 CASGNPTGGTYRYTF TGCGCCAGCGGGAACCCGACAGGGGGCACGTATCGCTACACCTTC
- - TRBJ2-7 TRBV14 CASSGGRGLYEQYF TGTGCCAGCAGCGGAGGGAGGGGGCTCTACGAGCAGTACTTC
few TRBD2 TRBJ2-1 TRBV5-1 CASSLESGGAYNEQFF TGCGCCAGCAGCTTGGAGTCGGGAGGAGCCTACAATGAGCAGTTCTTC
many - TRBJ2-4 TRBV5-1 CASSLVPGEAKNIQYF TGCGCCAGCAGCTTGGTTCCGGGCGAGGCCAAAAACATTCAGTACTTC
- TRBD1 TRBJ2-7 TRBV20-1 CSASGQGGNEQYF TGCAGTGCTAGTGGACAGGGTGGGAACGAGCAGTACTTC
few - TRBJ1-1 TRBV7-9 CASSLAQGSWANTEAFF TGTGCCAGCAGCTTAGCGCAAGGGTCATGGGCGAACACTGAAGCTTTCTTT
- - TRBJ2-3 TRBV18 CASSPLGGPPDTQYF TGTGCCAGCTCACCACTCGGGGGTCCGCCAGATACGCAGTATTTT
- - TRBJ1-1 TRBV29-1 CSVDGPPNTEAFF TGCAGCGTTGATGGCCCACCGAACACTGAAGCTTTCTTT
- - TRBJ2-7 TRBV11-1 CASSTLAAFYEQYF TGTGCCAGCAGCACTCTAGCTGCGTTCTACGAGCAGTACTTC